Given below is one T cell receptor (beta chain) in context. This clone appeared once. Its antigen is still unknown. No clone much larger than this one lies a single base away; base qualities are absent. This sample stems from a study of blood T cell repertoires in COVID-19 (dated by TCRdb to 2018 to 2021). For the study in its entirety: Collaborator samples came from the United States, Italy and Spain and covered acute and convalescent phases of COVID-19. The repertoires were released in a freely available public database intended as a resource for research on the immune response to SARS-CoV-2. Where available, HLA class I and class II types were obtained from metadata supplied by the sample provider rather than from assay-based typing. Sample metadata almost always included a de-identified subject ID, COVID-19 status, age in years and sex. The samples were drawn from the first 160 participants of the ongoing ImmuneRACE study and from 1,254 subjects provided by 6 global collaborators. The prospective study material was composed of cDNA or gDNA derived from T cells, B-cell-depleted T cells, or PBMCs. Deeply sampled blood TCRbeta repertoires from subjects exposed to, actively infected with, or recovered from COVID-19 were included in the dataset.

Paper-wide results and their limitations: Clinical and demographic metadata were provided uncurated, with the amount varying by source and participant.

Collaborating institutions collected whole blood in K2EDTA tubes following their own protocols. For TCRbeta analysis, collaborators shipped samples in one of three forms: frozen whole blood, isolated PBMCs, or DNA extracted from either of those sample types. The immunoSEQ Assay, a bias-controlled multiplex PCR, was used to amplify TCRbeta CDR3 regions from genomic DNA. The original pipeline was this. The number of nucleated cells in each sample was estimated by amplification of reference gene primers within the assay. Sequence reads were collapsed and filtered to measure the absolute abundance of every unique TCRbeta CDR3 rearrangement. For each sample, productive Simpson clonality was calculated as the square root of Simpson's diversity index across productive rearrangements. TCRdb took over this immuneACCESS table, retaining in-frame rearrangements with V and J assigned. Such tables are incomplete; in checked studies, under half of the missing clones stem from an unresolved V gene, and the remainder is unexplained. Clone size and V and J calls were adopted from that table, with D and trimming inferred from the DNA. The sample data list hundreds of thousands of clones, and roughly 90% of these were observed just once. The top ten hold approximately 2.2% of the sample.

V was cut back by 4 bases and J by 8 bases, leaving a gap of 18 bases between them. The CDR3 measures 15 amino acids from cysteine to phenylalanine. The DNA shown is the 45-base CDR3, in frame from base 1. CDR1 and CDR2 were assigned from the germline V gene as SNHLY and FYNNEI. Input material: peripheral blood. The sequence was obtained from a man aged 18 to 29 with active or convalescent COVID-19. Here the chain combines TRBV2 and TRBJ2-1; tentative D gene TRBD2, with 5 bases matching. The sequenced DNA: TGTGCCAGCAGTGCTCTCGCGGGTGGTGGTGATGAGCAGTTCTTC. Translated, this is CASSALAGGGDEQFF.